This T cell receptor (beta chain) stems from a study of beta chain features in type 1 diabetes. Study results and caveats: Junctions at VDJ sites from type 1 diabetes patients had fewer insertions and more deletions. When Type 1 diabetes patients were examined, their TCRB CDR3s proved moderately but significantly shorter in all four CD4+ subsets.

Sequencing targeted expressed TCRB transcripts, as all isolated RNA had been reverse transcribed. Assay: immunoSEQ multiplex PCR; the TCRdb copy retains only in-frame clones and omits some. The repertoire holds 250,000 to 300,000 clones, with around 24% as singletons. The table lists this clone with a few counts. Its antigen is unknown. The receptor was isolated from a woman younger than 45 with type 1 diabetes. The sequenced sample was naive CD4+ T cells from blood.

CDR3 in DNA: TGTGCCAGCAGCTTGGCTCGCGGGACAGCCCTCTATGGCTACACCTTC. Encoded protein: CASSLARGTALYGYTF. The J gene is TRBJ1-2, the V gene TRBV5-6; 7 bases map to TRBD1. The CDR3 spans 16 residues. J lost 4 bases, V lost 0 bases, and 9 bases had no gene match. Germline V gene lookup returns CDR1 SGHDT and CDR2 YYEEEE. The whole variable domain, remainder taken from reference TRBV5-6 and TRBJ1-2, is DAGVTQSPTHLIKTRGQQVTLRCSPKSGHDTVSWYQQALGQGPQFIFQYYEEEERQRGNFPDRFSGHQFPNYSSELNVNALLLGDSALYLCASSLARGTALYGYTFGSGTRLTVV.